These T cell receptor beta chains were read from a single sample in a study of T cells in localized non-small cell lung cancer. Sequencing was performed with immunoSEQ multiplex PCR; in TCRdb, only in-frame clones are kept and a portion is missing. This table holds roughly 20,000 clones, 84% found once. The specimen was peripheral blood, collected before any cancer treatment. The receptors here all came from a man between 35 and 75 years old with stage I lung adenocarcinoma. The CDR3 runs from the conserved cysteine through the conserved F or W. The order of the fields is D gene, clone size, J gene, V gene, CDR3 length, CDR3 DNA, CDR3 protein. The D gene is left open where the match is weak. Rows give clone size only sometimes, using once, few, many, or a class for an expanded clone.

d_call: TRBD1
clone_size: once
j_call: TRBJ2-4
v_call: TRBV7-9
cdr3_length: 17
cdr3_nt: TGTGCCAGCAGCGGGCTGCCGGGACAGGGGAAGGAAGGCATTCAGTACTTC
cdr3_aa: CASSGLPGQGKEGIQYF

d_call: -
clone_size: -
j_call: TRBJ1-2
v_call: TRBV6-6
cdr3_length: 15
cdr3_nt: TGTGCCAGCAGTTACTCGATCGAGGGAGATGGACGCTACACCTTC
cdr3_aa: CASSYSIEGDGRYTF

d_call: -
clone_size: -
j_call: TRBJ1-5
v_call: TRBV4-3
cdr3_length: 13
cdr3_nt: TGCGCCAGCAGCCGTCTGCTAAATCAGCCCCAGCATTTT
cdr3_aa: CASSRLLNQPQHF

d_call: -
clone_size: few
j_call: TRBJ1-4
v_call: TRBV5-5
cdr3_length: 14
cdr3_nt: TGTGCCAGCAGCTTAGGACAGTTGAATGAAAAACTGTTTTTT
cdr3_aa: CASSLGQLNEKLFF

d_call: -
clone_size: few
j_call: TRBJ2-5
v_call: TRBV2
cdr3_length: 12
cdr3_nt: TGTGCCAGCAAATTACAGGCGGAGACCCAGTACTTC
cdr3_aa: CASKLQAETQYF

d_call: -
clone_size: -
j_call: TRBJ2-5
v_call: TRBV28
cdr3_length: 15
cdr3_nt: TGTGCCAGCAGCATTGGGTTTGGGGTCCGAGAGACCCAGTACTTC
cdr3_aa: CASSIGFGVRETQYF

d_call: TRBD2
clone_size: once
j_call: TRBJ2-2
v_call: TRBV6-5
cdr3_length: 14
cdr3_nt: TGTGCCAGCACAGCGGGGGCCTACACCGGGGAGCTGTTTTTT
cdr3_aa: CASTAGAYTGELFF

d_call: -
clone_size: -
j_call: TRBJ1-5
v_call: TRBV19
cdr3_length: 15
cdr3_nt: TGTGCCAGTACTTCCTACCAGGGGTTCAATCAGCCCCAGCATTTT
cdr3_aa: CASTSYQGFNQPQHF

d_call: TRBD1
clone_size: -
j_call: TRBJ1-2
v_call: TRBV7-8
cdr3_length: 15
cdr3_nt: TGTGCCAGCAGCCCAACGACAGGGAAACGGGATGGCTACACCTTC
cdr3_aa: CASSPTTGKRDGYTF

d_call: -
clone_size: -
j_call: TRBJ1-6
v_call: TRBV11-1
cdr3_length: 14
cdr3_nt: TGTGCCAGCAGCCGACATGGAATGGATTCACCCCTCCACTTT
cdr3_aa: CASSRHGMDSPLHF

d_call: TRBD1
clone_size: few
j_call: TRBJ1-1
v_call: TRBV7-2
cdr3_length: 13
cdr3_nt: TGTGCCAGCAGCCGAGAGGGGGCGGCTGAAGCTTTCTTT
cdr3_aa: CASSREGAAEAFF

d_call: TRBD2
clone_size: -
j_call: TRBJ2-1
v_call: TRBV9
cdr3_length: 16
cdr3_nt: TGTGCCAGCAGCGTAGGGCTAGCGGGGGGTTACAATGAGCAGTTCTTC
cdr3_aa: CASSVGLAGGYNEQFF

d_call: -
clone_size: few
j_call: TRBJ2-5
v_call: TRBV18
cdr3_length: 14
cdr3_nt: TGTGCCAGCTCACCCTCGGACGGTCAAGAGACCCAGTACTTC
cdr3_aa: CASSPSDGQETQYF

d_call: TRBD1
clone_size: -
j_call: TRBJ2-7
v_call: TRBV28
cdr3_length: 15
cdr3_nt: TGTGCCAGCAGTTCAGAGGGACAGGGAAACTACGAGCAGTACTTC
cdr3_aa: CASSSEGQGNYEQYF